This TCR beta chain was identified during a study of T cells after yellow fever vaccination. This clonotype showed up many times. What it binds is unknown. The CDR3 is made up of 14 amino acids. J was trimmed by 5 bases and V by 7 bases; bases with no gene match: 8. The germline V gene has CDR1 SEHNR and CDR2 FQNEAQ (reference sequence). TCRdb fed the 5' RACE reads into MiXCR, producing one record per CDR3 protein. Among some 300,000 distinct CDR3 sequences listed, roughly 7.5% were seen once. Study-wide points: Most primary-vaccination clones reappeared after the booster (about 97% CD4, approximately 88% CD8). There was a possibility that FACS-sorted repertoires contained abundant clonotypes contaminating from the bulk population.

The J gene is TRBJ2-3, the V gene TRBV7-9; TRBD1 aligns across 8 bases. This sequence was found in a man younger than 35 who received the YFV17D yellow fever vaccine. The source was PBMCs, collected roughly 45 days after the first yellow fever vaccination. For the CDR3, the DNA is TGTGCCAGCATCCCGACAGGGGAAGAAGATACGCAGTATTTT. Translated, it gives CASIPTGEEDTQYF.